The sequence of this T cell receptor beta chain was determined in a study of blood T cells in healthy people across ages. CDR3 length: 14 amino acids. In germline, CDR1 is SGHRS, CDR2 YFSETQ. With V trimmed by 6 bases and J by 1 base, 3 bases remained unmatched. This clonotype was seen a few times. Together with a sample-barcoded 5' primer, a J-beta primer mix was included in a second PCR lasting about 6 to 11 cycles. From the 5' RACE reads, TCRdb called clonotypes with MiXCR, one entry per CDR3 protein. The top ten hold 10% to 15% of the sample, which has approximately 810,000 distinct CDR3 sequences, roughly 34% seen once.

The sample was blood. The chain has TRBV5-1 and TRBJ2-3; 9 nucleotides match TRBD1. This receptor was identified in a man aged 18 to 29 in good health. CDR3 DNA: TGCGCCAGCACCTGGACAGGGGGCACAGATACGCAGTATTTT. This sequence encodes CASTWTGGTDTQYF.